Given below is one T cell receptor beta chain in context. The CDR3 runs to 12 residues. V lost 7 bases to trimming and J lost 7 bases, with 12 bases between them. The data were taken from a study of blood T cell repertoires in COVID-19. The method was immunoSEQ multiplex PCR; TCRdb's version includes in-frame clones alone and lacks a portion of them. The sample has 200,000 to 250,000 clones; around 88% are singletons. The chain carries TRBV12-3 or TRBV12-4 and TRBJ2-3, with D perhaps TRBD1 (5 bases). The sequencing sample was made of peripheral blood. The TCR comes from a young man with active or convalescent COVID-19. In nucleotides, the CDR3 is TGTGCCAGCACGGCAGGGTCAAATACGCAGTATTTT. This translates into CASTAGSNTQYF.